This T cell receptor (beta chain) was observed in a study of spatial heterogeneity in lung cancer. Study as a whole: Sequences of the beta chain were consistently detected in greater numbers than alpha-chain sequences.

TCRdb reprocessed the 5' RACE reads with MiXCR, giving one entry per CDR3 protein. The repertoire holds 11,000 to 15,000 distinct CDR3 sequences, with about 9.4% as singletons. Specified time point: sample taken at primary tumor resection. Tumor, nontumor lung or frozen PBMC supplied whole RNA that was sequenced unsorted. This clonotype came up many times. This clonotype was sampled from a male donor with early-stage non-small cell lung cancer. This specimen consisted of PBMCs, obtained at surgery.

CDR3: CASIEPLGTGTYEQYF. The CDR3 nucleotides read TGTGCCAGCATTGAACCTCTCGGGACAGGGACCTACGAGCAGTACTTC. The chain links TRBV7-9 to TRBJ2-7, with 9 bases matching TRBD1. Per the germline V gene, CDR1 is SEHNR and CDR2 is FQNEAQ (reference sequence). J lost 2 bases, V lost 7 bases, and 12 bases had no gene match. This CDR3 is 16 amino acids long.